This T cell receptor beta chain was identified during a study of shared clonotypes between healthy human individuals. Assay: immunoSEQ multiplex PCR; the TCRdb copy retains only in-frame clones and omits some. The data contain some 1 million clones, 70% to 80% of them singletons. The length of the CDR3 is 13 residues. Germline CDR1 reads SGHNT; CDR2 reads YYREEE (reference sequence). V was pared by 1 base and J by 6 bases, with 9 bases between. Note on this clone: The identical CDR3 is also encoded by other nucleotide sequences in the sample.

This clonotype was obtained from a man younger than 35 in good health. The chain recombines TRBV5-4 with TRBJ2-3; TRBD2 is a possible D gene (6 bases). The sample taken for sequencing was memory CD4+ T cells sorted from blood. As for subset: CD45RA-negative fraction. The CDR3 DNA is TGTGCCAGCAGCTTGCCGGGAGTCGATACGCAGTATTTT. Translation gives CASSLPGVDTQYF.